The present T cell receptor beta chain was sequenced within a study of T cells in localized non-small cell lung cancer (dated by TCRdb to the early 2020s). With regard to the full study: T cell repertoires of 200 to 300 early-stage NSCLC patients were analyzed, with tumors being compared against uninvolved tumor-adjacent lungs. All 250 or so NSCLC patients in the cohort were treatment-naive and had localized lung tumors that were resected. NSCLC patients had a mean age of roughly 66 years, and fewer than 150 were male and over 85 female. Broader findings and caveats from the paper: Higher blood T cell density associated with longer overall survival, while higher adjacent-lung clonality associated with shorter survival. Because the study design was exploratory, TCR variables were selected using unadjusted p-values without false-discovery rate correction. Because multi-region tumor sequencing was not done, intratumor heterogeneity could not be ruled out. Of the top 100 tumor clones, a median of 57 were detected in paired uninvolved adjacent lung; under 30 were also among that lung's top 100. Uninvolved tumor-adjacent lung showed the highest T cell clonality, higher than tumor, which suggests more focused antigenic responses in the uninvolved tumor-adjacent lung.

As regards this clone: Its recognized antigen is unknown. There are no base qualities to consult, and no much larger clone falls within one base.

At diagnosis, peripheral blood, uninvolved tumor-adjacent lung and tumor were collected and were preserved as a mix of fresh-frozen and FFPE material. For TCR repertoire profiling, the blood samples were analyzed as peripheral blood mononuclear cells. The immunoSEQ Assay was used to sequence TCR beta CDR3 regions from DNA. The published analysis was carried out like this. T cell density was computed as TCR beta template counts normalized to usable DNA estimated by amplifying housekeeping genes. Richness was estimated with the preseqR package, extrapolating to 400,000 templates for PBMC samples and 120,000 templates for tissue samples. Clonality was calculated as one minus Pielou's evenness. Tissue-enriched TCRs were identified through differential abundance testing performed on productive amino-acid clonotypes, with a minimum total count of 5 and an alpha of 0.1. The Jaccard Index and the Morisita Overlap Index were used to measure how much the repertoires overlapped between compartments. GLIPH grouped TCR beta CDR3s together with public tetramer-defined viral CDR3s, and a viral motif had to include at least three viral sequences and also show V-gene enrichment. TCRdb mirrors the immuneACCESS table, restricted to in-frame sequences. Some clones are absent from its copies; in checked studies, under half trace to an unresolved V gene, and the reason for the others is unknown. D and trimming come from the DNA, and the V and J calls and clone size come from that table. The sample table records around 40,000 clones; around 83% of these occur just once. The top ten constitute about 7% of the sample.

Sequences SEHNR (CDR1) and FQNEAQ (CDR2) are obtained from the germline V gene (reference sequence). The CDR3 goes from the cysteine to the phenylalanine over 13 residues. The CDR3 DNA has 39 bases and is translated from base 1. V sheds 0 bases and J sheds 10 bases, leaving 11 bases between their ends. The specimen was peripheral blood, collected before any cancer treatment. The chain links TRBV7-9 with TRBJ2-3; the D gene is possibly TRBD2, with 5 bases matching. The TCR originated in a woman aged 18-49 years with stage III lung adenocarcinoma. The bases are TGTGCCAGCAGCTTAGCGTTGGCTAGCTCGCAGTATTTT. This sequence encodes CASSLALASSQYF.